These 23 T cell receptor beta chains came from one sample sequenced in a study of T-cell memory formation after mild COVID-19. TCRdb reprocessed the 5' RACE reads via MiXCR and lists one record per CDR3 protein. The data show over 350,000 distinct CDR3 sequences, with roughly 24% seen just once and 8.8% held by the top ten. Sequenced: PBMCs or a T cell subset sorted from them (not recorded which). The source of these receptors is an adult woman who had mild COVID-19 (a few samples of this study predate the infection). Cell type and time point are not known.

This clonotype showed up just a few times. J is TRBJ1-1 and V is TRBV7-8, with 8 nucleotides matching TRBD1. V lost 5 bases, J lost 3 bases, and 8 bases stayed unmatched. The germline CDR1 and CDR2 sequences are SGHVS and FQNEAQ. The CDR3 runs 15 residues. CDR3 in amino acids: CASSPGQVGDTEAFF. The DNA for the CDR3 is TGTGCCAGCAGCCCGGGACAGGTGGGGGACACTGAAGCTTTCTTT.

V and J are TRBV7-2 and TRBJ1-1, with 8 bases lining up with TRBD1. This CDR3 region has 15 residues. Unmatched junction bases numbered 5, after V lost 5 bases and J lost 0 bases. Germline V CDR1 and CDR2: SGHTA, FQGNSA. DNA of the CDR3: TGTGCCAGCAGCCCGTGGACAGGGCTGAACACTGAAGCTTTCTTT. It yields the protein CASSPWTGLNTEAFF.

This rearrangement joins TRBV5-1 to TRBJ2-2; the D is unclear. Germline assignment: CDR1 SGHRS and CDR2 YFSETQ. V was pared by 0 bases and J by 4 bases, with 4 bases between. This CDR3 has 13 residues. This CDR3 reads CASSLAATGELFF. CDR3 in DNA: TGCGCCAGCAGCTTGGCGGCCACCGGGGAGCTGTTTTTT.

This clonotype was detected only a few times. This chain connects TRBV19 to TRBJ1-4, with 7 positions matching TRBD1. CDR1 is LNHDA and CDR2 is SQIVND in the germline V gene (reference sequence). V was clipped by 6 bases and J by 4 bases; unmatched bases: 5. There are 14 residues in the CDR3. CDR3 DNA: TGTGCCAGTAGAACGGGACAGCGTAATGAAAAACTGTTTTTT. Its protein is CASRTGQRNEKLFF.

This chain links TRBV25-1 with TRBJ2-7; no clear D. Germline-derived CDR1 and CDR2 are MGHDK and SYGVNS. This CDR3 has 12 residues. V was trimmed by 4 bases and J by 4 bases, leaving 8 bases between them. The CDR3 sequence is CASSGQRYEQYF. CDR3 nucleotide sequence: TGTGCCAGCAGTGGGCAGAGGTACGAGCAGTACTTC.

The V call is TRBV5-1, the J call TRBJ1-6; 8 positions agree with TRBD1. Trimming removed 3 bases from V and 1 base from J; junction bases left unmatched: 6. CDR3 length equals 17 residues. CDR1 and CDR2 (germline): SGHRS, YFSETQ. In DNA form, the CDR3 reads TGCGCCAGCAGCTCCGGACAGGGACGGTCCTATAATTCACCCCTCCACTTT. Amino acid sequence: CASSSGQGRSYNSPLHF.

This clonotype was seen just once. The chain carries TRBV13 and TRBJ2-1; 7 nucleotides match TRBD1. Germline V gives CDR1 PRHDT, CDR2 FYEKMQ (reference sequence). The CDR3 runs to 16 residues. V shed 1 base and J 10 bases; nucleotides not matched to a gene: 13. Here the CDR3 reads CASSLVRDSMADEQFF. As DNA, the CDR3 is TGTGCCAGCAGCTTAGTAAGGGACAGCATGGCAGACGAGCAGTTCTTC.

This clonotype was counted at least ten times. The chain carries TRBV6-6 and TRBJ2-3; possible D gene TRBD2, 5 bases. The germline V gene has CDR1 MNHNY and CDR2 SVGAGI (reference sequence). The CDR3 has 13 residues. The germline V and J ends were trimmed by 2 bases and 5 bases, with 8 bases remaining between them. The CDR3 loop is CASSYRTGDTQYF. CDR3 DNA sequence: TGTGCCAGCAGTTACCGGACTGGAGATACGCAGTATTTT.

The chain links TRBV4-1 to TRBJ2-7; the D is unclear. Trimming pared 0 bases from V and 2 bases from J, leaving 14 bases between. The CDR3 has 16 residues. Germline V gene lookup returns CDR1 MGHRA and CDR2 YSYEKL. CDR3 in DNA: TGCGCCAGCAGCCAAGAATTGGTGGGTTTCCCCTACGAGCAGTACTTC. This codes for CASSQELVGFPYEQYF.

This clonotype has a handful of counts. The CDR3 region has the DNA TGTGCCACCAGTGAAGCGGGACCACTCGGGGAGACCCAGTACTTC. Protein: CATSEAGPLGETQYF. The chain uses TRBV24-1 and TRBJ2-5; TRBD2 matches at 7 bases. J lost 5 bases, V lost 4 bases, and 9 bases had no gene match. The length of the CDR3 is 15 residues. CDR1 and CDR2 (germline): KGHDR, SFDVKD.

The V call is TRBV3-1, the J call TRBJ2-3, with 8 bases lining up with TRBD2. The germline V gene encodes CDR1 LGHDT and CDR2 YNNKEL (reference sequence). The CDR3 runs 16 residues. Trimming at V came to 1 base and at J to 4 bases, leaving 7 bases not matched to a gene. CDR3 loop: CASSQGEREWADTQYF. Written as DNA, the CDR3 is TGTGCCAGCAGCCAAGGGGAGCGGGAGTGGGCAGATACGCAGTATTTT.

The J gene is TRBJ2-1, the V gene TRBV7-3; a possible D gene is TRBD1 (6 bases). CDR3 length equals 12 residues. Trimming left V 5 bases short and J 8 bases short, with 10 bases between. Germline V CDR1 and CDR2: SGHTA, FQGTGA. The CDR3 DNA sequence: TGTGCCAGCAGCCCCCAGGGGCATGAGCAGTTCTTC. Encoded protein: CASSPQGHEQFF.

V is TRBV2 and J is TRBJ2-1, with D possibly TRBD2 on 5 matching bases. V was trimmed by 4 bases and J by 7 bases, leaving 17 bases between them. Germline CDR1 reads SNHLY; CDR2 reads FYNNEI. CDR3 length equals 15 residues. The CDR3 region is CASSARRGPSNEQFF. The CDR3 DNA is TGTGCCAGCAGTGCAAGGAGAGGGCCGAGTAATGAGCAGTTCTTC.

This clonotype was counted between two and nine times. The chain joins TRBV4-1 to TRBJ1-6; D is uncertain. From germline, CDR1 is MGHRA and CDR2 YSYEKL. This CDR3 comprises 17 residues. V was trimmed by 3 bases and J by 2 bases, leaving 14 bases between them. CDR3 coding DNA: TGCGCCAGCAGCCATCCCGGCTTTCTCACCTATAATTCACCCCTCCACTTT. Protein product: CASSHPGFLTYNSPLHF.

This clonotype was counted between two and nine times. CDR3: CASSPREVNYEQYF. CDR3 coding DNA: TGTGCCAGCAGCCCGCGGGAGGTCAACTACGAGCAGTACTTC. The rearrangement links TRBV12-3 or TRBV12-4 to TRBJ2-7, with 8 bases fitting TRBD2. This CDR3 has 14 amino acids. J lost 3 bases, V lost 6 bases, and 7 bases had no gene match.

The chain uses TRBV6-6 and TRBJ1-1; 7 nucleotides agree with TRBD1. This CDR3 comprises 15 residues. V trimming: 5 bases; J trimming: 3 bases; junction bases outside the gene matches: 9. CDR1 and CDR2 (germline): MNHNY, SVGAGI (reference sequence). The CDR3 region has the DNA TGTGCCAGCAGTCCTGGTAGCACAGGGGACACTGAAGCTTTCTTT. Protein sequence: CASSPGSTGDTEAFF.

This clonotype was seen a handful of times. The chain employs TRBV6-6 and TRBJ2-7, with D uncertain. CDR1 and CDR2 (germline): MNHNY, SVGAGI (reference sequence). V was cut by 0 bases and J by 4 bases, with 4 bases left in between. The CDR3 is 12 amino acids. CDR3 protein: CASSYSNYEQYF. CDR3 nucleotides: TGTGCCAGCAGTTACTCGAATTACGAGCAGTACTTC.

This clonotype was seen repeatedly, ten times or more. The chain is built from TRBV18 and TRBJ2-5, with D uncertain. Germline CDR1 KGHSH, CDR2 LQKENI. V was shortened by 5 bases and J by 2 bases, with 6 bases between the two germline ends. This CDR3 is built from 12 residues. CDR3 sequence: CASSGLQETQYF. CDR3 coding DNA: TGTGCCAGCTCAGGATTACAAGAGACCCAGTACTTC.

The chain uses TRBV15 and TRBJ1-5; D not certain. This CDR3 is 13 amino acids long. Germline V lookup: CDR1 LNHNV, CDR2 YYDKDF (reference sequence). Trimming removed 3 bases from V and 3 bases from J, with 6 bases in between. Here the CDR3 reads CATSRGHNQPQHF. DNA of the CDR3: TGTGCCACCAGCAGGGGCCACAATCAGCCCCAGCATTTT.

The chain links TRBV7-6 to TRBJ2-7, with TRBD1 identical over 11 bases. The V segment lost 4 bases and the J segment 3 bases; nucleotides outside the gene matches: 5. CDR3 length equals 15 residues. Germline V lookup: CDR1 SGHVS, CDR2 FNYEAQ. CDR3 sequence reads: CASSSTGQGGYEQYF. The CDR3 nucleotides read TGTGCCAGCAGCTCAACGGGACAGGGGGGCTACGAGCAGTACTTC.

The rearrangement uses TRBV21-1 and TRBJ2-2; the tabulated D call, TRBD2, remains unverified against the DNA. TRBV21-1 is flagged as a pseudogene. The CDR3 runs 15 residues. CDR3 in amino acids: CASKWRSDNTGELFF. CDR3 sequence (DNA): TGTGCCAGCAAATGGCGTAGCGATAACACCGGGGAGCTGTTTTTT.

V usage is TRBV29-1 and J usage is TRBJ2-3, with 8 bases identical to TRBD2. The CDR3 is made up of 16 amino acids. J was trimmed by 0 bases and V by 4 bases; bases with no gene match: 9. The germline V gene encodes CDR1 SQVTM and CDR2 ANQGSEA. The CDR3 DNA sequence: TGCAGCGTTGCTGGACTAGCACTCGGGAGCACAGATACGCAGTATTTT. Amino acids: CSVAGLALGSTDTQYF.

J is TRBJ2-1 and V is TRBV6-2 or TRBV6-3; no firm D call. The V and J ends lost 0 bases and 6 bases respectively, with 9 bases between them. This CDR3 spans 14 amino acids. Germline CDR1 MNHEY, CDR2 SVGEGT. CDR3 region: CASSYSRSLNEQFF. DNA for the CDR3: TGTGCCAGCAGTTACTCTAGGTCTCTCAATGAGCAGTTCTTC.